A selection of T cell receptor beta chains follows, all from one sample in a study of graft-versus-host responses after intestinal transplantation. Their specific antigens are unknown. Assay used: immunoSEQ multiplex PCR; TCRdb lists only in-frame clones, some missing. The sample holds under 100,000 clones; approximately 92% are singletons and the top ten take approximately 1%. Sequences were derived from unstimulated CD8+ T cells sorted from spleen or lymph node cells, sampled before transplant. The receptors shown here come from a human donor who was the organ donor for an intestinal transplant. The CDR3 runs from the conserved cysteine through the conserved F or W.

TRBV28,TRBJ2-3,CASSLVVAASTDTQYF
TRBV7-9,TRBJ2-6,CASSSSHGRDSGANVLTF
TRBV27,TRBJ2-7,CASSLTNSYEQYF
TRBV27,TRBJ1-1,CASSLTIWNTEAFF
TRBV13,TRBJ1-2,CASSYDRPPRGRYTF
TRBV4-1,TRBJ1-1,CASSPTPVAEAFF
TRBV19,TRBJ2-1,CASSIGLAGPNEQFF
TRBV18,TRBJ2-2,CASSGQRGMLFF
TRBV9,TRBJ2-6,CASSVSGSGANVLTF
TRBV5-4,TRBJ2-1,CASSSQGSEQFF
TRBV12-2,TRBJ2-1,CASRLVGLAPREVPYNEQFF
TRBV28,TRBJ2-5,CASSLTGLVTFKETQYF
TRBV6-1,TRBJ2-1,CASCVGLALYNEQFF
TRBV27,TRBJ2-7,CASRPTSGSWREQYF
TRBV2,TRBJ2-1,CASRGPTSSHNEQFF
TRBV6-4,TRBJ2-3,CASSDSIAGPDTQYF
TRBV27,TRBJ2-1,CASGHRGLENEQFF
TRBV28,TRBJ2-1,CASSYSGRGAYNEQFF
TRBV11-2,TRBJ1-2,CASSLVLGDGYTF
TRBV27,TRBJ2-1,CASNPGTTDWNEQFF
TRBV27,TRBJ2-7,CASSPNLYYEQYF
TRBV30,TRBJ1-2,CAWSPPVGQTHYGYTF
TRBV28,TRBJ2-6,CASHFGQGVSGANVLTF
TRBV6-1,TRBJ2-7,CASSLRGYEQYF
TRBV7-9,TRBJ2-1,CASSLVAGMVNEQFF